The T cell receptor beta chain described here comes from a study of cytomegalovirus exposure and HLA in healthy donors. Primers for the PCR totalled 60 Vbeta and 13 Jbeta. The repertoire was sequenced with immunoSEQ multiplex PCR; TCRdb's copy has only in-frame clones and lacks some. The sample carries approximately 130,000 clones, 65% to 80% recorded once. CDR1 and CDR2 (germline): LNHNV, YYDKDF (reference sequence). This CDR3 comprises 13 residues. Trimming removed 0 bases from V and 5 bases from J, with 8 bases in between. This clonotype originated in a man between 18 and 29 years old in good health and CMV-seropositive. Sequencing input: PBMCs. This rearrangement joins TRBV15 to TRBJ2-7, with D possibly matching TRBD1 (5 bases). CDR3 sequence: CATSRDIGDEQYF. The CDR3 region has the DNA TGTGCCACCAGCAGAGATATAGGGGACGAGCAGTACTTC.